This T cell receptor (beta chain) was sequenced for a study of identical twins. Healthy Caucasians were all of the donors. This clonotype turned up a few times. MiXCR, applied by TCRdb to the 5' RACE reads, yields one record per CDR3 protein. This sample has 200,000 to 300,000 distinct CDR3 sequences, with 6% to 8.5% found just once. Germline assignment: CDR1 MNHNS and CDR2 SASEGT. The CDR3 covers 15 residues. Trimming at V came to 6 bases and at J to 1 base, leaving 4 bases not matched to a gene. This same sample was also part of a study on yellow fever vaccine responses in identical twins.

The chain uses TRBV6-1 and TRBJ2-7; 12 positions agree with TRBD2. This receptor was taken from a woman under 30 in good health. Sequenced material: CD8+ T cells sorted from blood. The CDR3 sequence: CASSPTSGRSYEQYF. The CDR3 region has the DNA TGTGCCAGCAGCCCGACTAGCGGGAGATCCTACGAGCAGTACTTC.